Listed here are 17 T cell receptor beta chains from one sample, sequenced in a study of Graves' ophthalmopathy and Graves' hyperthyroidism. From RNA, the CDR3 regions of TCR beta chains were amplified and sequenced. HTBI primers primed a first-round RT-PCR, and a second-round multiplex PCR followed. Each CDR3 protein is one row after TCRdb ran MiXCR on the multiplex PCR reads. The sample has 650,000 to 800,000 distinct CDR3 sequences; about 40% are singletons. The sequencing input was peripheral blood. The receptors shown here come from an adult man with Graves' ophthalmopathy.

CDR3 in amino acids: CAISDLLAGGADTQYF. CDR3 sequence (DNA): TGTGCCATCAGCGATCTACTAGCGGGAGGGGCAGATACGCAGTATTTT. The chain links TRBV10-3 to TRBJ2-3, with 13 bases matching TRBD2. Germline CDR1 and CDR2: ENHRY and SYGVKD. This CDR3 contains 16 residues. V gave up 6 bases and J gave up 4 bases; unmatched junction bases: 7.

The V gene is TRBV6-1, the J gene TRBJ2-7; D is perhaps TRBD1 (5 bases). Germline V gene lookup returns CDR1 MNHNS and CDR2 SASEGT. CDR3 length: 16 amino acids. V lost 4 bases, J lost 1 base, and 17 bases lay in between. The CDR3 bases are TGTGCCAGCAGTGCAAGACAGAGTGGCTTGTCCTACGAGCAGTACTTC. This sequence encodes CASSARQSGLSYEQYF.

In its sample, this clonotype was seen many times. The CDR3: CASSTPGEQYF. The CDR3 nucleotides are TGTGCCAGTAGTACCCCAGGGGAGCAGTACTTC. The chain has TRBV19 and TRBJ2-7, with D maybe TRBD1 (5 bases). Trimming took 4 bases from V and 7 from J, leaving 8 bases between them. The CDR3 runs 11 residues. In germline, CDR1 is LNHDA, CDR2 SQIVND (reference sequence).

CDR3 DNA: TGTGCCAGCGCGGGGCCGCTAGCGGGAGGAGGGGAGCAGTACTTC. Amino acids: CASAGPLAGGGEQYF. The J gene is TRBJ2-7, the V gene TRBV7-3, with TRBD2 matching over 11 bases. The ends lost 8 bases at V and 7 bases at J; junction bases unmatched: 13. This CDR3 is built from 15 residues. CDR1 is SGHTA and CDR2 is FQGTGA in the germline V gene.

Comment on this clonotype: This may be a read error, as it is one base from a much larger clone. The rearrangement joins TRBV20-1 to TRBJ2-7, with D hard to call. The V end was cut by 4 bases, the J end by 9 bases, with 13 bases between. CDR1 is DFQATT, CDR2 SNEGSKA, per germline (reference sequence). The CDR3 sequence is 11 residues long. The CDR3 is CSATPSEGQYF. In DNA form, the CDR3 reads TGCAGTGCTACACCCTCGGAAGGGCAGTACTTC.

The chain carries TRBV2 and TRBJ2-5, with a tentative D call TRBD1 (6 bases). The CDR3 runs 16 residues. Trimming shortened V by 2 bases and J by 1 base, and 14 bases separated the two germline ends. CDR1 is SNHLY and CDR2 is FYNNEI in the germline V gene. Here the CDR3 reads CASSEMGANSQETQYF. CDR3 DNA sequence: TGTGCCAGCAGTGAAATGGGGGCGAATTCCCAAGAGACCCAGTACTTC.

With respect to this clonotype: Germline and junction disagree at one end, which may indicate a read error. The rearrangement uses TRBV5-1 and TRBJ1-4; weak D call: TRBD1 (5 bases). Germline lookup yields CDR1 SGHRS and CDR2 YFSETQ. This CDR3 has 15 amino acids. CDR3 nucleotides: TGCGCCCGCAGCCCAGTCGGGGCCGTGGGGGAAGAACTGTTTTTT. This gives the protein CARSPVGAVGEELFF.

This rearrangement joins TRBV14 to TRBJ2-5; D possibly corresponds to TRBD2 (7 bases). The CDR3 extends over 16 amino acids. The V and J ends lost 0 bases and 5 bases respectively, with 16 bases between them. The germline CDR1 and CDR2 sequences are SGHDN and FVKESK. CDR3 residues: CASSQDRGAGAETQYF. The CDR3 DNA sequence: TGTGCCAGCAGCCAAGATAGGGGGGCGGGAGCGGAGACCCAGTACTTC.

At least ten counts were recorded for this clonotype. The V gene is TRBV24-1, the J gene TRBJ2-2, with D possibly TRBD1 on 6 matching bases. The CDR3 totals 14 residues. Germline V CDR1 and CDR2: KGHDR, SFDVKD. The V and J ends lost 5 bases and 4 bases respectively, with 10 bases between them. This chain's CDR3 is CATSVSGVTGELFF. CDR3 DNA sequence: TGTGCCACCAGTGTCTCAGGGGTCACCGGGGAGCTGTTTTTT.

On this clonotype: An end of the junction does not agree with germline; a read error may underlie this. V and J are TRBV12-3 or TRBV12-4 and TRBJ2-7; D not certain. This CDR3 contains 15 residues. The CDR3 nucleotides are TGTGCCAGTAGTTTAGTGCGACGCCTTACCTACGAGCAGTACTTC. Translating it yields CASSLVRRLTYEQYF.

Only a few counts were recorded for this clonotype. The genes are TRBV27 and TRBJ2-6; D is unresolved. This CDR3 is built from 15 residues. Trimming pared 6 bases from V and 4 bases from J, leaving 13 bases between. Germline V lookup: CDR1 MNHEY, CDR2 SMNVEV (reference sequence). As DNA, the CDR3 is TGTGCCAGCAGCCGACCTGCAGCAGGGGCCAACGTCCTGACTTTC. It translates to CASSRPAAGANVLTF.

Turning to this clonotype: Germline is not matched at one junction end, which may reflect a read error. The J gene is TRBJ1-3, the V gene TRBV29-1; D is uncertain. The CDR3 has 9 amino acids. Germline V CDR1 and CDR2: SQVTM, ANQGSEA. The CDR3 is CSVENTTYF. For the CDR3, the DNA is TGCAGCGTTGAAAACACCACATATTTT.

This clonotype was picked up many times. The rearrangement joins TRBV6-1 to TRBJ1-5; D is perhaps TRBD1 (5 bases). Trimming stripped 8 bases from V and 8 bases from J, with 22 bases between. There are 15 residues in the CDR3. Germline lookup yields CDR1 MNHNS and CDR2 SASEGT. The chain's CDR3 is CASGGALGEREPQHF. The CDR3 nucleotides are TGTGCCAGCGGTGGGGCGCTCGGGGAGAGGGAGCCCCAGCATTTT.

This clonotype was seen repeatedly, ten times or more. This rearrangement joins TRBV12-3 or TRBV12-4 to TRBJ1-6; possibly TRBD1 for D (6 bases). V was cut by 5 bases and J by 9 bases, with 17 bases left in between. The CDR3 consists of 15 residues. The CDR3 DNA is TGTGCCAGCAGTCCAGGGGTAGGGGGGGGTTCACCCCTCCACTTT. Its protein is CASSPGVGGGSPLHF.

This clonotype has a count of ten or more. V usage is TRBV9 and J usage is TRBJ1-2; 7 positions match TRBD1. The V gene's germline CDR1 is SGDLS and CDR2 YYNGEE. The V and J ends lost 0 bases and 7 bases, in that order; junction bases with no gene match: 3. The CDR3 covers 13 residues. The CDR3 nucleotides read TGTGCCAGCAGCGTAGGACAGGGTTTTGGCTACACCTTC. Amino acid sequence: CASSVGQGFGYTF.

A remark on this clonotype: The junction differs from germline at one of its ends, possibly a read error. The chain links TRBV7-8 to TRBJ2-5; maybe TRBD1 (6 bases). CDR1 is SGHVS, CDR2 FQNEAQ, per germline. The CDR3 runs to 14 residues. The CDR3 region has the DNA TGTGCCGGCAGCCCCGGGACAACAGAAGAGACCCAGTACTTC. Protein sequence: CAGSPGTTEETQYF. Based on the CDR3 plus reference TRBV7-8 and TRBJ2-5, the full variable domain is GAGVSQSPRYKVAKRGQDVALRCDPISGHVSLFWYQQALGQGPEFLTYFQNEAQLDKSGLPSDRFFAERPEGSVSTLKIQRTQQEDSAVYLCAGSPGTTEETQYFGPGTRLLVL.

This clonotype has more than one count but fewer than ten. V and J are TRBV12-5 and TRBJ1-4; D uncertain. There are 15 residues in the CDR3. Trimming stripped 4 bases from V and 0 bases from J, with 9 bases between. The germline V gene has CDR1 LGHNT and CDR2 FRNRAP. Here the CDR3 reads CASGSGPSTNEKLFF. The CDR3 DNA reads as TGTGCTAGTGGTTCCGGGCCCTCAACTAATGAAAAACTGTTTTTT.